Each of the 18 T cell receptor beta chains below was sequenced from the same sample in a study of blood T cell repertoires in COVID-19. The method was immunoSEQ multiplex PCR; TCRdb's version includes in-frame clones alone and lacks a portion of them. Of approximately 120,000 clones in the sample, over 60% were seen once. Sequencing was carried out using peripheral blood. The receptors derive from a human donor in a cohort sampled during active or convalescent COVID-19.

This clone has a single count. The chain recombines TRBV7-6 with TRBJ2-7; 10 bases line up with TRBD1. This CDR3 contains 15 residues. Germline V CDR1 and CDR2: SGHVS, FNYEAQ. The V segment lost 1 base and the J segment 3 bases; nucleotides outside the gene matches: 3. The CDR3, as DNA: TGTGCCAGCAGCTTAGGGGACAGGGGTCTCTACGAGCAGTACTTC. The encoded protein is CASSLGDRGLYEQYF.

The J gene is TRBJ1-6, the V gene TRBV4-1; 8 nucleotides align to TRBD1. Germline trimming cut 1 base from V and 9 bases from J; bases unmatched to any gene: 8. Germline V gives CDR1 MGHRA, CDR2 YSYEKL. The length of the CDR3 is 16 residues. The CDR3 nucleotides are TGCGCCAGCAGCCAAGTTGAGACAGGGGTAGGTTCACCCCTCCACTTT. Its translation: CASSQVETGVGSPLHF.

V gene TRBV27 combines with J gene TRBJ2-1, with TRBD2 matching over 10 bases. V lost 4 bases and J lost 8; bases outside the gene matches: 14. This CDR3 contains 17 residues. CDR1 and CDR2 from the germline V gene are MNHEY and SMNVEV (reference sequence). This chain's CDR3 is CASSSRRSGGAGDEQFF. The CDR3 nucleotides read TGTGCCAGCAGTTCAAGGAGGAGCGGGGGGGCGGGTGATGAGCAGTTCTTC.

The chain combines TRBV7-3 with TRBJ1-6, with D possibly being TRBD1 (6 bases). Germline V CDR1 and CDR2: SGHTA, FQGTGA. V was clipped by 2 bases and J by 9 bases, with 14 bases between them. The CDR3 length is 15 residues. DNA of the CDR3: TGTGCCAGCAGCTTAGACGGACAGTGGGGTTCACCCCTCCACTTT. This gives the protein CASSLDGQWGSPLHF. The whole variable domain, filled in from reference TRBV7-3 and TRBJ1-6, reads GAGVSQTPSNKVTEKGKYVELRCDPISGHTALYWYRQSLGQGPEFLIYFQGTGAADDSGLPNDRFFAVRPEGSVSTLKIQRTERGDSAVYLCASSLDGQWGSPLHFGNGTRLTVT.

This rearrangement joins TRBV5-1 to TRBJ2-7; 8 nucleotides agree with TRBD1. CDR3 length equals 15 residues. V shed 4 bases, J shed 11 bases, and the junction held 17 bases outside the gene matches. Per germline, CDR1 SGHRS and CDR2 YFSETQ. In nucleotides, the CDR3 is TGCGCCAGCAGCGCCATAGCAGGGGGCGCGTTTCGAAAGTACTTC. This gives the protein CASSAIAGGAFRKYF.

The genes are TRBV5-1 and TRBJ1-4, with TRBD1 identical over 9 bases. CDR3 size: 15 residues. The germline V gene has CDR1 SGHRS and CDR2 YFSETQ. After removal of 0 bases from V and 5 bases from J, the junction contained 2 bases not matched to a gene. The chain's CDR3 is CASSLGQGGNEKLFF. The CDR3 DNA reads TGCGCCAGCAGCTTGGGACAGGGGGGGAATGAAAAACTGTTTTTT.

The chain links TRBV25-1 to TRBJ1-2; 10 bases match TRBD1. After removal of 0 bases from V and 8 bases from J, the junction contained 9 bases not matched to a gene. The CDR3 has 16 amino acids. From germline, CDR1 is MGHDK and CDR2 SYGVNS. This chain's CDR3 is CASSEYRDRGLGGYTF. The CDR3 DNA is TGTGCCAGCAGTGAATATAGGGACAGGGGTCTCGGGGGCTACACCTTC.

CDR3 in amino acids: CASRPWGGNYGYTF. The CDR3 nucleotides are TGTGCCAGTAGACCCTGGGGGGGAAACTATGGCTACACCTTC. V and J are TRBV19 and TRBJ1-2; weak D call: TRBD1 (5 bases). The CDR3 is 14 amino acids. Germline CDR1 reads LNHDA; CDR2 reads SQIVND (reference sequence). The ends were cut back, 6 bases at V and 2 bases at J, with 13 bases in the middle.

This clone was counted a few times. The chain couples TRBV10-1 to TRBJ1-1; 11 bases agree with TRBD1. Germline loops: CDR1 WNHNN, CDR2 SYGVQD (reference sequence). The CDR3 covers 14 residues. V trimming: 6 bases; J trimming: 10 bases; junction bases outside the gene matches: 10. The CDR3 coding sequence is TGCGCCAGCAGACCCGGAGGACAGGGGGCGACAGCTTTCTTT. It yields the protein CASRPGGQGATAFF.

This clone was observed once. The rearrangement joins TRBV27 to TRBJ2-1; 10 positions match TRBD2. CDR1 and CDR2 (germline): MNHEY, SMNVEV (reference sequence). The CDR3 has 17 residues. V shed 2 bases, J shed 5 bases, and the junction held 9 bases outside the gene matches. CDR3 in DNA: TGTGCCAGCAGTTTAAGTCGGCTAGCGGGAGTCCACAATGAGCAGTTCTTC. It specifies CASSLSRLAGVHNEQFF.

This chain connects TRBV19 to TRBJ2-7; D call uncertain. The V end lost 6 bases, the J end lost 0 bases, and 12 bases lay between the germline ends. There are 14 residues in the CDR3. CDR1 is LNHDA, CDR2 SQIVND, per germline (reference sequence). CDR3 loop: CASSWNRFSYEQYF. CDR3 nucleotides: TGTGCCAGTAGCTGGAACAGATTCTCCTACGAGCAGTACTTC.

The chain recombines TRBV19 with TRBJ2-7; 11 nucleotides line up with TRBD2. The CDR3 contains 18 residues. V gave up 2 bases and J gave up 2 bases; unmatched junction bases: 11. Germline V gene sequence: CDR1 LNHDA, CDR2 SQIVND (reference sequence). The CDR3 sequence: CASSISSSGSGRAYEQYF. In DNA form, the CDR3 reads TGTGCCAGTAGTATAAGTTCTTCAGGTAGCGGGAGGGCCTACGAGCAGTACTTC.

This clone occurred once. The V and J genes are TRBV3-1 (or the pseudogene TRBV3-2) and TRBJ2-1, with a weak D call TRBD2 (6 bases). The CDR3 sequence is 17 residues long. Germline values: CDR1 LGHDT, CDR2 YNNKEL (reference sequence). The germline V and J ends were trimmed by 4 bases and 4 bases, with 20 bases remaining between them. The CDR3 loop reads CASSRLVRLEGYNEQFF. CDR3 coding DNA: TGTGCCAGCAGCCGATTAGTCCGACTAGAGGGATACAATGAGCAGTTCTTC.

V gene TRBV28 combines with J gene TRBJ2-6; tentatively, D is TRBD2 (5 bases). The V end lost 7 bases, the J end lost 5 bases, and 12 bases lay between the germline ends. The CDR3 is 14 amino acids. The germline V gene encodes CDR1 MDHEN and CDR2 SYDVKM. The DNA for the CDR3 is TGTGCCAGCACCGACCCCGGGAGGGCCAACGTCCTGACTTTC. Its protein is CASTDPGRANVLTF.

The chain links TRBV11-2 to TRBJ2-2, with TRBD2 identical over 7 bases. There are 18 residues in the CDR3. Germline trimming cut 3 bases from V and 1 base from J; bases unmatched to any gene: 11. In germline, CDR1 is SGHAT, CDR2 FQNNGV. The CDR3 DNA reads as TGTGCCAGCAGCTTGAAGGGACTATTCGGGGGGAACACCGGGGAGCTGTTTTTT. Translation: CASSLKGLFGGNTGELFF.

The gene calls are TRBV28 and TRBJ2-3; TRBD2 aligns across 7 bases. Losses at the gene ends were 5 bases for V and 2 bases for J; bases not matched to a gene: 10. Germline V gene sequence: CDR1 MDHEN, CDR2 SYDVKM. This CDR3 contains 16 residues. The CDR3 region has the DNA TGTGCCAGCAGTCCATACTTAGCGGGCTACACAGATACGCAGTATTTT. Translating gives CASSPYLAGYTDTQYF.

The CDR3 loop reads CSVRGGSGRTDTQYF. CDR3 coding DNA: TGCAGCGTCCGAGGTGGTAGCGGGAGGACAGATACGCAGTATTTT. The genes are TRBV29-1 and TRBJ2-3; 10 positions match TRBD2. The V gene end was trimmed by 6 bases and the J gene end by 3 bases; junction bases not matched to a gene: 9. CDR3 length equals 15 residues. Germline assignment: CDR1 SQVTM and CDR2 ANQGSEA.

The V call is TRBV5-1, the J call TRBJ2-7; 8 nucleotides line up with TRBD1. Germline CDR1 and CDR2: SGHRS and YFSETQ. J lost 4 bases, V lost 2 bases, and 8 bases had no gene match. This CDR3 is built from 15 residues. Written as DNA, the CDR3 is TGCGCCAGCAGCTTATCGACAGGGGCTACTTACGAGCAGTACTTC. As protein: CASSLSTGATYEQYF.